The rows below give T cell receptor beta chains drawn from one sample of a study of early T cells in non-severe SARS-CoV-2 infection. TCRdb re-derived calls from the 5' RACE reads in MiXCR, one entry per CDR3 protein. The sample comprises tens of thousands of distinct CDR3 sequences, roughly 12% of which are singletons, and 2.5% to 3.5% rests with the top ten. Sequencing was performed on whole blood, taken at baseline. These TCRs come from an adult who was a healthcare worker with PCR-confirmed SARS-CoV-2 infection or an uninfected control (not recorded which). The conserved cysteine and the conserved F or W are not part of the CDR3 here. The order of the fields is V gene, J gene, clone size, CDR3 protein. The size field is filled for only some rows; it gives once, few, many or a size class.

v_call: TRBV6-1
j_call: TRBJ2-5
clone_size: few
cdr3_aa: ASSPGTGGSGEETQY

v_call: TRBV5-6
j_call: TRBJ2-3
clone_size: many
cdr3_aa: ASSLFGGRLTDTQY

v_call: TRBV20-1
j_call: TRBJ1-3
clone_size: few
cdr3_aa: SAVRGGNTIY

v_call: TRBV7-8
j_call: TRBJ2-6
clone_size: many
cdr3_aa: ASRTGQLAANVLT

v_call: TRBV5-4
j_call: TRBJ1-1
clone_size: .
cdr3_aa: ASSSPPGPNTEAF

v_call: TRBV11-2
j_call: TRBJ1-1
clone_size: .
cdr3_aa: ASSLEGLGPEAF

v_call: TRBV5-5
j_call: TRBJ1-2
clone_size: few
cdr3_aa: ASRRTGATYNYGYT

v_call: TRBV4-3
j_call: TRBJ2-7
clone_size: many
cdr3_aa: ASSQDEGNSYEQY

v_call: TRBV20-1
j_call: TRBJ2-5
clone_size: few
cdr3_aa: SADGTSGGEGETQY

v_call: TRBV11-1
j_call: TRBJ2-2
clone_size: few
cdr3_aa: ASSVSRGPGELF

v_call: TRBV18
j_call: TRBJ1-5
clone_size: many
cdr3_aa: ASSQGGNQPQH

v_call: TRBV7-2
j_call: TRBJ2-1
clone_size: few
cdr3_aa: ASSFPSGGADNEQF

v_call: TRBV15
j_call: TRBJ2-2
clone_size: few
cdr3_aa: ATRRDRYTGELF

v_call: TRBV6-2/TRBV6-3
j_call: TRBJ2-1
clone_size: few
cdr3_aa: ASRDLAGVPYNEQF

v_call: TRBV7-9
j_call: TRBJ1-2
clone_size: .
cdr3_aa: ASSSLDVPNYGYT

v_call: TRBV12-3/TRBV12-4
j_call: TRBJ2-5
clone_size: few
cdr3_aa: ASRATGLETQY

v_call: TRBV7-2
j_call: TRBJ1-2
clone_size: .
cdr3_aa: ASSRWTDPDLANYGYT

v_call: TRBV7-8
j_call: TRBJ1-1
clone_size: many
cdr3_aa: ASSSQRARTEAF

v_call: TRBV6-2/TRBV6-3
j_call: TRBJ1-5
clone_size: .
cdr3_aa: AAHPGFSSPGPNQPQH

v_call: TRBV30
j_call: TRBJ2-3
clone_size: .
cdr3_aa: AWSKSRSYTQY

v_call: TRBV30
j_call: TRBJ1-2
clone_size: few
cdr3_aa: ACGEGYGYT

v_call: TRBV5-4
j_call: TRBJ2-3
clone_size: .
cdr3_aa: ASSPETSRADTQY

v_call: TRBV7-9
j_call: TRBJ2-1
clone_size: many
cdr3_aa: ASSLAMAGSGGGQF

v_call: TRBV18
j_call: TRBJ2-1
clone_size: .
cdr3_aa: ASSANPATGDGGNEQF

v_call: TRBV4-2
j_call: TRBJ2-1
clone_size: .
cdr3_aa: ASSQDRASRNEQF

v_call: TRBV30
j_call: TRBJ1-4
clone_size: .
cdr3_aa: AWSVGIKLF

v_call: TRBV19
j_call: TRBJ1-4
clone_size: few
cdr3_aa: ASSMQFKANEKLF

v_call: TRBV29-1
j_call: TRBJ2-1
clone_size: many
cdr3_aa: SVSEGSGGLGAGEQF

v_call: TRBV6-6
j_call: TRBJ2-5
clone_size: .
cdr3_aa: ASSPGVRPIGTQY

v_call: TRBV19
j_call: TRBJ2-3
clone_size: many
cdr3_aa: ASSIAGTSTTDTQY

v_call: TRBV12-3/TRBV12-4
j_call: TRBJ2-5
clone_size: .
cdr3_aa: ASNAAGGPSETQY

v_call: TRBV10-2
j_call: TRBJ2-1
clone_size: many
cdr3_aa: ASTEGVAGANEQF

v_call: TRBV20-1
j_call: TRBJ2-7
clone_size: many
cdr3_aa: SARSPGSYEQY

v_call: TRBV5-1
j_call: TRBJ2-3
clone_size: many
cdr3_aa: ASSLAPPGDTDTQY

v_call: TRBV2
j_call: TRBJ2-1
clone_size: .
cdr3_aa: ASNRRQSRSDEQF

v_call: TRBV6-6
j_call: TRBJ2-1
clone_size: .
cdr3_aa: ASTPVVALYNEQF

v_call: TRBV6-1
j_call: TRBJ1-1
clone_size: .
cdr3_aa: ASSTDGPPAF

v_call: TRBV11-3
j_call: TRBJ1-1
clone_size: many
cdr3_aa: ASSLDRDSDTEAF

v_call: TRBV10-3
j_call: TRBJ1-2
clone_size: few
cdr3_aa: AIREDFQGDGYT

v_call: TRBV12-3/TRBV12-4
j_call: TRBJ2-5
clone_size: .
cdr3_aa: ASSLRAETQY

v_call: TRBV30
j_call: TRBJ1-1
clone_size: .
cdr3_aa: AWSVGPGAF

v_call: TRBV7-9
j_call: TRBJ2-7
clone_size: few
cdr3_aa: ASSSGVLRDEQY

v_call: TRBV5-6
j_call: TRBJ2-7
clone_size: few
cdr3_aa: ASSPSGGAAYEQY

v_call: TRBV20-1
j_call: TRBJ2-1
clone_size: .
cdr3_aa: SARVGNEQF

v_call: TRBV5-1
j_call: TRBJ2-7
clone_size: few
cdr3_aa: ASSFGREGGNEQY

v_call: TRBV5-6
j_call: TRBJ2-4
clone_size: .
cdr3_aa: ASSFWDSRVLY

v_call: TRBV5-6
j_call: TRBJ1-5
clone_size: .
cdr3_aa: ASSLARARGQGNQPQH

v_call: TRBV6-1
j_call: TRBJ1-3
clone_size: .
cdr3_aa: ASDRDSGNTIY

v_call: TRBV4-3
j_call: TRBJ2-1
clone_size: few
cdr3_aa: ASSLPRGVGTYNEQF

v_call: TRBV5-4
j_call: TRBJ2-7
clone_size: .
cdr3_aa: ASSWGYEQY

v_call: TRBV11-2
j_call: TRBJ2-1
clone_size: many
cdr3_aa: ASSFNRYNEQF

v_call: TRBV19
j_call: TRBJ2-7
clone_size: .
cdr3_aa: ASAGTDEQY

v_call: TRBV5-8
j_call: TRBJ2-2
clone_size: few
cdr3_aa: ASSLEPGQLTGELF